Each of the 32 T cell receptor beta chains below was sequenced from the same sample in a study of a mutant IDH1 vaccine in newly diagnosed glioma. Generated by immunoSEQ multiplex PCR, the TCRdb table keeps only in-frame clones and is missing some. Altogether 70,000 to 100,000 clones are present, roughly 91% being singletons, with the ten largest covering just over 0.55%. Time point given: week 5, during vaccination. Every vaccination contained 300 ug of the mutant IDH1 20-mer peptide and was paired with topical imiquimod. No antigens are known for them. The sequenced sample was PBMCs, obtained from a glioma patient whose treatment included an IDH1 peptide vaccine. These receptors were taken from a woman between 45 and 65 years old with glioma.

With regard to this clone: Other DNA sequences of this sample code for an identical CDR3. V gene TRBV5-1 combines with J gene TRBJ2-1; the match to TRBD2 covers 10 bases. The germline CDR1 and CDR2 sequences are SGHRS and YFSETQ. The CDR3 is 15 amino acids. The trim removed 0 bases at V and 6 bases at J, leaving 3 bases unmatched. The CDR3: CASSLDLAGVNEQFF. For the CDR3, the DNA is TGCGCCAGCAGCTTGGATCTAGCGGGAGTCAATGAGCAGTTCTTC.

The V call is TRBV4-1, the J call TRBJ1-4; D may be TRBD1 (5 bases). CDR1 and CDR2 (germline): MGHRA, YSYEKL. CDR3 size: 15 residues. Deletions cut 3 bases from V and 5 bases from J, with 13 bases between. CDR3 sequence reads: CASSHSGTVNEKLFF. The CDR3 DNA sequence: TGCGCCAGCAGCCATTCCGGGACGGTAAATGAAAAACTGTTTTTT.

V usage is TRBV6-1 and J usage is TRBJ1-1; 9 positions match TRBD1. CDR1 and CDR2 (germline): MNHNS, SASEGT. The CDR3 sequence is 13 residues long. V lost 7 bases and J lost 7; bases outside the gene matches: 7. As DNA, the CDR3 is TGTGCCAGCATACGGACAGGGGCCTTTGAAGCTTTCTTT. It translates to CASIRTGAFEAFF.

V is TRBV6-5 and J is TRBJ2-7; D may be TRBD2 (5 bases). This CDR3 comprises 11 residues. V lost 6 bases to trimming and J lost 4 bases, with 7 bases between them. Germline CDR1 MNHEY, CDR2 SVGAGI. The CDR3 DNA follows: TGTGCCAGCAGCCGAGGGTACGAGCAGTACTTC. This sequence encodes CASSRGYEQYF.

The rearrangement uses TRBV10-3 and TRBJ1-2; 9 nucleotides align to TRBD1. Germline V lookup: CDR1 ENHRY, CDR2 SYGVKD. With V trimmed by 6 bases and J by 0 bases, 8 bases remained unmatched. This CDR3 has 16 amino acids. The CDR3 DNA sequence: TGTGCCATCAGCCGGGACAGGGAGGCCCCTAACTATGGCTACACCTTC. Residues: CAISRDREAPNYGYTF.

The chain has TRBV6-4 and TRBJ2-1, with a possible D match to TRBD1 (5 bases). The CDR3 is made up of 16 amino acids. V was clipped by 1 base and J by 0 bases, with 10 bases between them. Germline-derived CDR1 and CDR2 are MRHNA and SNTAGT. The CDR3 protein is CASSDWRTSSYNEQFF. The CDR3 coding sequence is TGTGCCAGCAGTGACTGGCGGACAAGCTCCTACAATGAGCAGTTCTTC.

The V call is TRBV27, the J call TRBJ2-5; tentatively, D is TRBD2 (5 bases). The V gene lost 5 bases and the J gene lost 3 bases, with 22 bases spanning the gap. Looked up from germline, CDR1 is MNHEY and CDR2 is SMNVEV (reference sequence). This CDR3 has 17 amino acids. The CDR3 DNA reads as TGTGCCAGCAGTCCGAAATGGGCTACTAGGCGGGAAGAGACCCAGTACTTC. This translates into CASSPKWATRREETQYF.

The sample holds one count of this clone. V is TRBV4-2 and J is TRBJ1-5, with a tentative D call TRBD1 (5 bases). CDR1 LGHNA and CDR2 YNFKEQ come from the germline V gene. CDR3 length: 17 residues. Trimming removed 0 bases from V and 0 bases from J, with 12 bases in between. CDR3: CASSQDGAWSSNQPQHF. The CDR3 region has the DNA TGTGCCAGCAGCCAAGATGGGGCCTGGAGTAGCAATCAGCCCCAGCATTTT.

The CDR3 coding sequence is TGTGCCAGCAGCTTAACTAGCGGGCAGAATGAGCAGTTCTTC. Translation gives CASSLTSGQNEQFF. The J gene is TRBJ2-1, the V gene TRBV7-2, with 9 bases identical to TRBD2. Trimming took 2 bases from V and 7 from J; bases not matched to a gene: 3. CDR1 SGHTA and CDR2 FQGNSA come from the germline V gene. The CDR3 runs to 14 residues.

V usage is TRBV2 and J usage is TRBJ2-2, with a weak D call TRBD1 (5 bases). The CDR3 extends over 16 amino acids. V gave up 6 bases and J gave up 7 bases, with 21 bases separating them. Germline V gives CDR1 SNHLY, CDR2 FYNNEI. The CDR3 loop is CASSRLAQGRLGELFF. DNA of the CDR3: TGTGCCAGCAGCAGACTCGCTCAGGGCCGCCTCGGGGAGCTGTTTTTT.

This chain connects TRBV2 to TRBJ2-5; perhaps TRBD1 as D (6 bases). This CDR3 has 14 residues. Trimming shortened V by 6 bases and J by 4 bases, and 15 bases separated the two germline ends. CDR1 and CDR2 from the germline V gene are SNHLY and FYNNEI. The CDR3 here is CASRVIRGAETQYF. CDR3 coding DNA: TGTGCCAGCAGGGTCATCAGGGGAGCAGAGACCCAGTACTTC.

This chain connects TRBV5-5 to TRBJ2-1; 7 nucleotides align to TRBD1. Unmatched junction bases numbered 18, after V lost 5 bases and J lost 7 bases. Germline CDR1 reads SGHKS; CDR2 reads YYEKEE (reference sequence). This CDR3 spans 17 amino acids. The CDR3 nucleotides are TGTGCCAGCAGTTCCGTGACAGGGTTAACGTCCGGGAATGAGCAGTTCTTC. Its protein product is CASSSVTGLTSGNEQFF.

The chain has TRBV5-1 and TRBJ1-4; 7 positions agree with TRBD1. V dropped 5 bases and J dropped 0; count of bases not matched to a gene: 7. Germline-derived CDR1 and CDR2 are SGHRS and YFSETQ. This CDR3 region has 16 residues. The CDR3 bases are TGCGCCAGCAGGGGACAGCTATCTGCAACTAATGAAAAACTGTTTTTT. It is translated as CASRGQLSATNEKLFF.

This chain uses TRBV30 with TRBJ2-5, with TRBD2 matching 13 bases. The J segment lost 4 bases and the V segment lost 5 bases, leaving 1 base of the junction unmatched. CDR3 length equals 13 residues. Germline V gene sequence: CDR1 GTSNPN, CDR2 SVGIG (reference sequence). The CDR3 nucleotides read TGTGCCTGGGGGACTAGCGGGGCAGAGACCCAGTACTTC. Translated, it gives CAWGTSGAETQYF.

This clone appeared a single time. The chain recombines TRBV5-4 with TRBJ1-4; D is possibly TRBD1 (6 bases). Germline V gives CDR1 SGHNT, CDR2 YYREEE (reference sequence). V was clipped by 1 base and J by 7 bases, with 11 bases between them. This CDR3 comprises 14 residues. The CDR3 DNA follows: TGTGCCAGCAGCTTGCAGGGGTGGGGTGAAAAACTGTTTTTT. Translating gives CASSLQGWGEKLFF.

The rearrangement uses TRBV19 and TRBJ1-4, with TRBD1 as a possible D gene (5 bases). CDR1 is LNHDA, CDR2 SQIVND, per germline (reference sequence). This CDR3 is built from 13 residues. V lost 5 bases, J lost 8 bases, and 12 bases lay in between. In nucleotides, the CDR3 is TGTGCCAGTAGTCGGAGGGGTGAAGAAAAACTGTTTTTT. It yields the protein CASSRRGEEKLFF.

The chain employs TRBV4-1 and TRBJ1-2; D might be TRBD1 (6 bases). Germline CDR1 MGHRA, CDR2 YSYEKL. Trimming pared 2 bases from V and 1 base from J, leaving 17 bases between. The CDR3 covers 17 residues. The chain's CDR3 is CASSQPIGQRLNYGYTF. CDR3 DNA sequence: TGCGCCAGCAGCCAACCCATTGGACAGCGCCTTAACTATGGCTACACCTTC.

With regard to this clone: The junction departs from germline at one end; a sequencing error may be responsible. The chain is built from TRBV5-1 and TRBJ2-7, with D possibly TRBD1 on 6 matching bases. The germline V gene has CDR1 SGHRS and CDR2 YFSETQ. The CDR3 length is 15 residues. CDR3 sequence (DNA): TGCGCCAGCAGGTTGGGTGCGCATCAAGGGGGCGAGCAGTACTTC. The encoded protein is CASRLGAHQGGEQYF.

This clone has only one observation. This chain uses TRBV18 with TRBJ1-1; no definite D call. V lost 1 base, J lost 1 base, and 4 bases lay in between. The CDR3 runs to 13 residues. Germline loops: CDR1 KGHSH, CDR2 LQKENI. CDR3 amino acids: CASSPQENTEAFF. The CDR3 DNA sequence: TGTGCCAGCTCACCACAGGAGAACACTGAAGCTTTCTTT.

This clone was seen a few times. The J gene is TRBJ1-1, the V gene TRBV5-1; D gene unclear. Germline V gene sequence: CDR1 SGHRS, CDR2 YFSETQ. With 4 bases removed from V and 8 bases from J, the gap between germline ends came to 18 bases. The CDR3 runs to 14 residues. CDR3 in amino acids: CASSILGLMEEAFF. DNA for the CDR3: TGCGCCAGCAGCATCCTAGGCCTAATGGAAGAAGCTTTCTTT. Drawing the rest from reference TRBV5-1 and TRBJ1-1, the complete variable domain is KAGVTQTPRYLIKTRGQQVTLSCSPISGHRSVSWYQQTPGQGLQFLFEYFSETQRNKGNFPGRFSGRQFSNSRSEMNVSTLELGDSALYLCASSILGLMEEAFFGQGTRLTVV.

The chain links TRBV6-1 to TRBJ2-7; 7 nucleotides agree with TRBD1. J lost 0 bases, V lost 4 bases, and 3 bases had no gene match. CDR1 is MNHNS, CDR2 SASEGT, per germline. The CDR3 is 14 residues long. The chain's CDR3 is CASSADRDSYEQYF. The CDR3 DNA sequence: TGTGCCAGCAGTGCAGACAGGGACTCCTACGAGCAGTACTTC.

The chain recombines TRBV19 with TRBJ1-1; weak D call: TRBD1 (6 bases). The V and J ends lost 5 bases and 2 bases respectively, with 15 bases between them. The CDR3 is made up of 15 amino acids. Germline V gene sequence: CDR1 LNHDA, CDR2 SQIVND (reference sequence). In DNA form, the CDR3 reads TGTGCCAGTAGTTTCCCAGGGGCAGGAAACACTGAAGCTTTCTTT. Residues: CASSFPGAGNTEAFF.

CDR3: CAISLGLAGENEQYF. For the CDR3, the DNA is TGTGCCATCAGCCTAGGACTAGCGGGAGAGAACGAGCAGTACTTC. The V gene is TRBV10-3, the J gene TRBJ2-7; 13 bases agree with TRBD2. In germline, CDR1 is ENHRY, CDR2 SYGVKD. V shed 6 bases and J 5 bases; nucleotides not matched to a gene: 7. This CDR3 region has 15 residues.

This chain links TRBV5-1 with TRBJ2-7; D possibly corresponds to TRBD1 (6 bases). This CDR3 comprises 14 residues. V was trimmed by 0 bases and J by 3 bases, leaving 10 bases between them. Germline assignment: CDR1 SGHRS and CDR2 YFSETQ. DNA for the CDR3: TGCGCCAGCAGCTTGGCACAGGGTGGCTACGAGCAGTACTTC. As protein: CASSLAQGGYEQYF.

The chain links TRBV27 to TRBJ1-4, with 8 bases identical to TRBD1. V shed 5 bases, J shed 8 bases, and the junction held 7 bases outside the gene matches. Germline V gene data show CDR1 as MNHEY and CDR2 as SMNVEV (reference sequence). This CDR3 has 14 residues. The CDR3 reads CASSLRQGWEKLFF. For the CDR3, the DNA is TGTGCCAGCAGTCTACGACAGGGGTGGGAAAAACTGTTTTTT.

The chain carries TRBV5-4 and TRBJ1-3; TRBD1 might be the D (5 bases). V was shortened by 4 bases and J by 4 bases, with 15 bases between the two germline ends. Germline-derived CDR1 and CDR2 are SGHNT and YYREEE (reference sequence). This CDR3 is 15 amino acids long. CDR3 bases: TGTGCCAGCAGCCCAAACGGGGGTGCCGGAAACACCATATATTTT. The encoded protein is CASSPNGGAGNTIYF.

The V gene is TRBV29-1, the J gene TRBJ2-3, with 11 bases matching TRBD1. This CDR3 comprises 16 residues. V lost 1 base, J lost 5 bases, and 8 bases stayed unmatched. Germline V gene data show CDR1 as SQVTM and CDR2 as ANQGSEA. CDR3 nucleotides: TGCAGCGTTGAAGGCCCCGGACAGGGGGCCGGAGATACGCAGTATTTT. It codes for CSVEGPGQGAGDTQYF.

The rearrangement uses TRBV10-2 and TRBJ2-1; maybe TRBD2 (5 bases). This CDR3 is built from 15 residues. Germline CDR1 WSHSY, CDR2 SAAADI. With 2 bases removed from V and 5 bases from J, the gap between germline ends came to 13 bases. The CDR3 protein is CASSEGWEQDNEQFF. The CDR3 DNA sequence: TGCGCCAGCAGTGAGGGGTGGGAGCAGGACAATGAGCAGTTCTTC.

The chain combines TRBV5-1 with TRBJ2-7, with D hard to call. V gave up 0 bases and J gave up 0 bases, with 7 bases separating them. The CDR3 is made up of 14 amino acids. The germline gives CDR1 SGHRS, CDR2 YFSETQ. The CDR3 DNA reads as TGCGCCAGCAGCTTGGGACCGGACTCCTACGAGCAGTACTTC. Protein: CASSLGPDSYEQYF.

CDR3 protein: CASRPGLAGAGEQYF. Written as DNA, the CDR3 is TGTGCCAGCAGACCGGGACTAGCGGGAGCTGGCGAGCAGTACTTC. V is TRBV28 and J is TRBJ2-7; 14 nucleotides match TRBD2. After removal of 6 bases from V and 6 bases from J, the junction contained 7 bases not matched to a gene. The V gene's germline CDR1 is MDHEN and CDR2 SYDVKM. CDR3 length: 15 residues.

The genes are TRBV2 and TRBJ2-5; TRBD1 is a possible D gene (5 bases). This CDR3 contains 15 residues. V was pared by 8 bases and J by 5 bases, with 21 bases between. Germline values: CDR1 SNHLY, CDR2 FYNNEI. The chain's CDR3 is CASEAQAQAGETQYF. The CDR3 nucleotides read TGTGCCAGCGAGGCCCAGGCACAGGCTGGCGAGACCCAGTACTTC.

V usage is TRBV9 and J usage is TRBJ2-4; D gene ambiguous. Germline CDR1 SGDLS, CDR2 YYNGEE. The CDR3 contains 17 residues. Trimming stripped 3 bases from V and 1 base from J, with 17 bases between. The CDR3 DNA reads TGTGCCAGCAGCGGTTTTGTTTGGGGATTGGCCAAAAACATTCAGTACTTC. This codes for CASSGFVWGLAKNIQYF.